Following are 9 T cell receptor beta chains from one sample sequenced in a study of control samples from healthy donors and cancer patients. The repertoire was sequenced with immunoSEQ multiplex PCR; TCRdb's copy has only in-frame clones and lacks some. Seen here are roughly 370,000 clones, around 90% observed once, and the top ten hold around 6.4%. Sequenced sample: PBMCs. These receptors all stem from a man aged 35 to 55 with head and neck cancer.

This clone has only a few counts. The CDR3 loop reads CASEGGGDEQFF. The CDR3 DNA follows: TGCGCCAGTGAAGGGGGAGGCGATGAGCAGTTCTTC. The rearrangement joins TRBV10-2 to TRBJ2-1, with D perhaps matching TRBD1 or TRBD2 (6 bases each). Germline CDR1 and CDR2: WSHSY and SAAADI. V was clipped by 9 bases and J by 8 bases, with 14 bases between them. There are 12 residues in the CDR3.

This clone occurred once. This sequence joins TRBV10-3 and TRBJ1-4; D might be TRBD1 (6 bases). V was trimmed by 3 bases and J by 10 bases, leaving 15 bases between them. The CDR3 is 14 amino acids. The germline V gene encodes CDR1 ENHRY and CDR2 SYGVKD. The CDR3 sequence is CAISEDRSLAKLFF. CDR3 coding DNA: TGTGCCATCAGTGAAGACAGGTCTTTGGCAAAACTGTTTTTT.

The V and J genes are TRBV7-9 and TRBJ2-7; the D call may be TRBD1 or TRBD2 (5 bases each). Trimming took 5 bases from V and 0 from J, leaving 20 bases between them. Per the germline V gene, CDR1 is SEHNR and CDR2 is FQNEAQ (reference sequence). There are 17 residues in the CDR3. The CDR3 sequence: CASSPSTSGGHSYEQYF. CDR3 bases: TGTGCCAGCAGCCCATCGACCAGTGGGGGTCACTCCTACGAGCAGTACTTC.

The chain couples TRBV2 to TRBJ1-1; D is unresolved. Germline CDR1 SNHLY, CDR2 FYNNEI. The ends were cut back, 7 bases at V and 0 bases at J, with 12 bases in the middle. The CDR3 length is 14 residues. The CDR3 DNA reads as TGTGCCAGCAATTTGCTAGTCATGAACACTGAAGCTTTCTTT. This codes for CASNLLVMNTEAFF.

This chain uses TRBV6-6 with TRBJ2-1; no clear D. The CDR3 has 13 amino acids. Germline CDR1 reads MNHNY; CDR2 reads SVGAGI (reference sequence). Trimming shortened V by 10 bases and J by 0 bases, and 10 bases separated the two germline ends. For the CDR3, the DNA is TGTGCCACCACGAAAAGCTCCTACAATGAGCAGTTCTTC. Residues: CATTKSSYNEQFF.

The chain has TRBV9 and TRBJ2-7, with D hard to call. Per germline, CDR1 SGDLS and CDR2 YYNGEE. CDR3 length: 16 residues. The V end lost 4 bases, the J end lost 1 base, and 18 bases lay between the germline ends. CDR3 amino acids: CASSRSPGLVSYEQYF. CDR3 DNA: TGTGCCAGCAGCCGTAGTCCGGGTCTAGTATCCTACGAGCAGTACTTC.

The chain carries TRBV3-1 (or the pseudogene TRBV3-2) and TRBJ2-3; TRBD1 is a possible D gene (6 bases). This CDR3 contains 16 residues. The germline gives CDR1 LGHDT, CDR2 YNNKEL (reference sequence). V lost 0 bases and J lost 1, with 11 bases in between. The CDR3 nucleotides are TGTGCCAGCAGCCAAGATCCAGGGGCTGGCACAGATACGCAGTATTTT. This translates into CASSQDPGAGTDTQYF.

The V call is TRBV28, the J call TRBJ1-4; 9 bases map to TRBD1. The CDR3 contains 14 residues. With V trimmed by 5 bases and J by 8 bases, 6 bases remained unmatched. Germline V gene sequence: CDR1 MDHEN, CDR2 SYDVKM. The CDR3 DNA follows: TGTGCCAGCAGTCTTGACAGGGGGGGCGAAAAACTGTTTTTT. This encodes CASSLDRGGEKLFF.

This chain links TRBV19 with TRBJ1-1; tentatively, D is TRBD1 (5 bases). V was clipped by 5 bases and J by 10 bases, with 14 bases between them. CDR3 length: 12 residues. In germline, CDR1 is LNHDA, CDR2 SQIVND (reference sequence). CDR3 DNA: TGTGCCAGTAGTTCCGGGGCCGCGGGAGCTTTCTTT. This sequence encodes CASSSGAAGAFF.